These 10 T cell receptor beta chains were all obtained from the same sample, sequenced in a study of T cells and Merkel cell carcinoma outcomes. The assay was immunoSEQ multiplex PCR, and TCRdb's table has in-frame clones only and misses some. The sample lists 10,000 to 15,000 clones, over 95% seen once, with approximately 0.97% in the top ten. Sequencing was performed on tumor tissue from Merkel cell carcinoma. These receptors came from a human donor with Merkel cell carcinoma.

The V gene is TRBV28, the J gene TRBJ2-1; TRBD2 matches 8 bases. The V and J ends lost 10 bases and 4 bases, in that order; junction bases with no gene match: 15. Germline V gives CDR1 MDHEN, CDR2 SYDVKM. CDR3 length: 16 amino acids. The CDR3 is CATKGGAGGFYNEQFF. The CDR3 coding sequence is TGTGCCACCAAGGGGGGGGCGGGAGGTTTTTACAATGAGCAGTTCTTC.

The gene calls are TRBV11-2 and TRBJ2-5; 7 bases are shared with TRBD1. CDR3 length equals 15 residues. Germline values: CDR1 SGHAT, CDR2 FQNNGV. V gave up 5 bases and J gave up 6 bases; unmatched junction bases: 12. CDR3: CASSLRWDSQKTQYF. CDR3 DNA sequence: TGTGCCAGCAGCCTTAGATGGGACAGTCAAAAGACCCAGTACTTC. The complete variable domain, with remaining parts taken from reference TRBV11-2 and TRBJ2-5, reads EAGVAQSPRYKIIEKRQSVAFWCNPISGHATLYWYQQILGQGPKLLIQFQNNGVVDDSQLPKDRFSAERLKGVDSTLKIQPAKLEDSAVYLCASSLRWDSQKTQYFGPGTRLLVL.

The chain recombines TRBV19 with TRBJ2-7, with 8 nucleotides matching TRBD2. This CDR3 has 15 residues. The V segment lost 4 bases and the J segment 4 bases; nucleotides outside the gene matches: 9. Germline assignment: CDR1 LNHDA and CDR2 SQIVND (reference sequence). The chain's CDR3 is CASSSPTSGVYEQYF. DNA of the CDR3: TGTGCCAGTAGTAGTCCTACTAGCGGCGTATACGAGCAGTACTTC.

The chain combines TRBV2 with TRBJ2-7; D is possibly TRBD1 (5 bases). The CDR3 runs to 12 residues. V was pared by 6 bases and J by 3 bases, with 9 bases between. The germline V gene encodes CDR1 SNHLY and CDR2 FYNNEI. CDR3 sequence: CASSRQIYEQYF. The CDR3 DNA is TGTGCCAGCAGCCGACAGATCTACGAGCAGTACTTC.

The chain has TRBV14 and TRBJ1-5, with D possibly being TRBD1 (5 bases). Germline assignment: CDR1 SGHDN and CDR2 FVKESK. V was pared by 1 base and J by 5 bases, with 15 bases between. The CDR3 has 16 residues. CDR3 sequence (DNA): TGTGCCAGCAGCCAAGTGGCGACAGAGTTTTATCAGCCCCAGCATTTT. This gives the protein CASSQVATEFYQPQHF.

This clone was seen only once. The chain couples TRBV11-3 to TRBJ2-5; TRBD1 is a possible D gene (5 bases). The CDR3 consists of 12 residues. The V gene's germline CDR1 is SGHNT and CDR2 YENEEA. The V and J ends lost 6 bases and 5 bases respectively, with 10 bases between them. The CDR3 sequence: CASRGVSETQYF. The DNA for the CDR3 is TGTGCCAGCAGAGGGGTTTCCGAGACCCAGTACTTC.

The CDR3 loop is CASSLMSENYGYTF. The CDR3 nucleotides read TGTGCCAGCAGCTTAATGTCCGAGAACTATGGCTACACCTTC. The rearrangement links TRBV7-9 to TRBJ1-2; D gene unclear. V was cut by 2 bases and J by 2 bases, with 9 bases left in between. Germline CDR1 and CDR2: SEHNR and FQNEAQ (reference sequence). The CDR3 contains 14 residues.

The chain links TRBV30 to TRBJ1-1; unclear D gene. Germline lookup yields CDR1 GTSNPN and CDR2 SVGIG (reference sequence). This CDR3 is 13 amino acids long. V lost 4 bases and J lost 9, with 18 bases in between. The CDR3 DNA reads TGTGCCTGGAATCGACAAGGTGGGCCTAAAGCTTTCTTT. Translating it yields CAWNRQGGPKAFF.

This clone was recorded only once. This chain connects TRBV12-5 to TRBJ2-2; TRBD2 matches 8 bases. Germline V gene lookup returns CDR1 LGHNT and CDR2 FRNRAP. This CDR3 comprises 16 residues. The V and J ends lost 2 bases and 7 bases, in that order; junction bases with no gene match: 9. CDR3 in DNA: TGTGCTAGTGGTTTGAATACGGGAGGGCCGGGCGGGGAGCTGTTTTTT. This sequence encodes CASGLNTGGPGGELFF.

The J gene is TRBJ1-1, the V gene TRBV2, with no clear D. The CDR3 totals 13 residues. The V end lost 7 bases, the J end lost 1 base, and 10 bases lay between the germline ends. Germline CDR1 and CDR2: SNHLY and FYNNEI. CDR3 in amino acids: CASIMDSNTEAFF. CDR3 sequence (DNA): TGTGCCAGCATCATGGATTCGAACACTGAAGCTTTCTTT.